Below, 26 T cell receptor beta chains from the same sample are listed, as sequenced in a study of blood T cell repertoires in COVID-19. This table comes from immunoSEQ multiplex PCR, and its TCRdb copy is limited to in-frame clones, with some not included. The sample lists about 160,000 clones, 93% occurring once. Input material: peripheral blood. These receptors were collected from an older woman with COVID-19, enrolled during active disease.

This clone was counted once. V gene TRBV5-4 combines with J gene TRBJ1-2, with 10 bases that match TRBD1. CDR3 length: 15 amino acids. V gave up 4 bases and J gave up 4 bases; unmatched junction bases: 7. The germline V gene encodes CDR1 SGHNT and CDR2 YYREEE (reference sequence). The CDR3: CASSTGQGMGYGYTF. DNA of the CDR3: TGTGCCAGCAGCACGGGACAGGGGATGGGCTATGGCTACACCTTC.

This clone was found once. This chain uses TRBV29-1 with TRBJ1-4; D is ambiguous. The germline V gene encodes CDR1 SQVTM and CDR2 ANQGSEA. The CDR3 extends over 13 amino acids. Trimming stripped 4 bases from V and 5 bases from J, with 11 bases between. The CDR3, as DNA: TGCAGCGTTGCGCTCGGGGTCAATGAAAAACTGTTTTTT. This translates into CSVALGVNEKLFF.

This chain joins TRBV6-6 and TRBJ2-5, with 9 bases matching TRBD1. This CDR3 contains 18 residues. The trim removed 5 bases at V and 5 bases at J, leaving 18 bases unmatched. Germline V lookup: CDR1 MNHNY, CDR2 SVGAGI (reference sequence). The CDR3 loop is CASSRIQGAPTKGETQYF. The CDR3 DNA reads as TGTGCCAGCAGTCGCATACAGGGGGCTCCCACCAAGGGGGAGACCCAGTACTTC.

The chain recombines TRBV3-1 (or the pseudogene TRBV3-2) with TRBJ1-5; the match to TRBD1 covers 8 bases. Per germline, CDR1 LGHDT and CDR2 YNNKEL (reference sequence). After removal of 4 bases from V and 2 bases from J, the junction contained 7 bases not matched to a gene. The CDR3 sequence is 16 residues long. For the CDR3, the DNA is TGTGCCAGCAGCCTTTCAGGGGGCCAGGGCAATCAGCCCCAGCATTTT. Its protein product is CASSLSGGQGNQPQHF.

The CDR3 nucleotides are TGTGCCAGCACCTCACCCCGGGCTAGCGGGCAAGAGACCCAGTACTTC. Translation gives CASTSPRASGQETQYF. The gene calls are TRBV7-9 and TRBJ2-5; 8 nucleotides agree with TRBD2. Unmatched junction bases numbered 12, after V lost 7 bases and J lost 2 bases. There are 16 residues in the CDR3. From germline, CDR1 is SEHNR and CDR2 FQNEAQ (reference sequence).

This sequence joins TRBV4-2 and TRBJ2-1, with D perhaps matching TRBD1 (5 bases). Germline-derived CDR1 and CDR2 are LGHNA and YNFKEQ. V was pared by 0 bases and J by 5 bases, with 11 bases between. The CDR3 runs to 15 residues. CDR3 nucleotide sequence: TGTGCCAGCAGCCAAGAACAGGCCTTAAACAATGAGCAGTTCTTC. This codes for CASSQEQALNNEQFF.

The chain links TRBV20-1 to TRBJ2-2; weak D call: TRBD2 (6 bases). Trimming stripped 3 bases from V and 0 bases from J, with 8 bases between. This CDR3 contains 14 residues. Germline loops: CDR1 DFQATT, CDR2 SNEGSKA (reference sequence). The CDR3 protein is CSASPGANTGELFF. CDR3 in DNA: TGCAGTGCTAGTCCGGGGGCGAACACCGGGGAGCTGTTTTTT.

The genes are TRBV7-2 and TRBJ2-2; D is perhaps TRBD2 (6 bases). Between the trimmed V and J ends, which lost 0 bases and 10 bases, there was a span of 15 bases. This CDR3 has 15 amino acids. CDR1 and CDR2 from the germline V gene are SGHTA and FQGNSA. The CDR3 loop is CASSLASWGGEELFF. CDR3 DNA sequence: TGTGCCAGCAGCTTAGCAAGTTGGGGAGGAGAGGAGCTGTTTTTT.

The chain couples TRBV4-3 to TRBJ2-6; possibly TRBD2 for D (5 bases). This CDR3 spans 16 amino acids. The V and J ends lost 1 base and 4 bases respectively, with 11 bases between them. Germline CDR1 and CDR2: LGHNA and YSLEER. CDR3 residues: CASSQATRAGANVLTF. The CDR3 DNA reads as TGCGCCAGCAGCCAAGCCACTAGAGCCGGGGCCAACGTCCTGACTTTC.

V gene TRBV19 combines with J gene TRBJ1-2, with a possible D match to TRBD1 (6 bases). Germline assignment: CDR1 LNHDA and CDR2 SQIVND (reference sequence). The CDR3 consists of 15 residues. V dropped 5 bases and J dropped 2 bases, with 15 bases sitting between them. CDR3 nucleotides: TGTGCCAGTAGTGGGGGATTGGGGGCAAACTATGGCTACACCTTC. Its translation is CASSGGLGANYGYTF.

CDR3 bases: TGTGCCAGTAGTATAGGTCAGGGAACTGAAGCTTTCTTT. Its protein product is CASSIGQGTEAFF. The chain joins TRBV19 to TRBJ1-1, with D perhaps TRBD1 (5 bases). Looked up from germline, CDR1 is LNHDA and CDR2 is SQIVND (reference sequence). V was cut by 1 base and J by 5 bases, with 8 bases left in between. The CDR3 covers 13 residues.

The chain combines TRBV19 with TRBJ2-3, with TRBD2 matching 8 bases. The CDR3 runs 15 residues. Trimming took 7 bases from V and 0 from J; bases not matched to a gene: 6. Germline lookup yields CDR1 LNHDA and CDR2 SQIVND (reference sequence). This chain's CDR3 is CASNQLAASTDTQYF. The CDR3 DNA follows: TGTGCCAGTAACCAACTAGCGGCTAGCACAGATACGCAGTATTTT.

The gene calls are TRBV10-3 and TRBJ2-1; 9 bases map to TRBD2. Germline CDR1 is ENHRY and CDR2 is SYGVKD. With 8 bases clipped from V and 9 bases from J, the junction kept 23 bases outside the gene matches. The CDR3 extends over 18 amino acids. The CDR3 region has the DNA TGTGCCATCCGTAAACGAGAGGCTAGCGGGACGGCAGGGAGTGAGCAGTTCTTC. Protein product: CAIRKREASGTAGSEQFF.

The genes are TRBV5-5 and TRBJ1-6; 7 nucleotides align to TRBD1. The V segment lost 0 bases and the J segment 7 bases; nucleotides outside the gene matches: 7. CDR1 is SGHKS, CDR2 YYEKEE, per germline (reference sequence). There are 16 residues in the CDR3. CDR3 nucleotide sequence: TGTGCCAGCAGCTTGGTGGGGCAGGGGGGAAATTCACCCCTCCACTTT. As protein: CASSLVGQGGNSPLHF.

The V gene is TRBV6-5, the J gene TRBJ1-1; D possibly corresponds to TRBD1 (6 bases). The CDR3 has 14 residues. V dropped 7 bases and J dropped 4 bases, with 16 bases sitting between them. Germline V lookup: CDR1 MNHEY, CDR2 SVGAGI. The CDR3 nucleotides read TGTGCCAGCACGCGGGGGGGCTGGGGCACTGAAGCTTTCTTT. This encodes CASTRGGWGTEAFF.

The genes are TRBV9 and TRBJ1-1; 8 nucleotides align to TRBD1. The V gene end was trimmed by 4 bases and the J gene end by 1 base; junction bases not matched to a gene: 12. The germline gives CDR1 SGDLS, CDR2 YYNGEE. The CDR3 loop spans 17 amino acids. The CDR3 nucleotides are TGTGCCAGCAGCCTGGAGACAGGGGCAACTGGGAACACTGAAGCTTTCTTT. It yields the protein CASSLETGATGNTEAFF.

This rearrangement joins TRBV7-2 to TRBJ1-1, with a possible D match to TRBD1 (6 bases). CDR1 SGHTA and CDR2 FQGNSA come from the germline V gene. This CDR3 is 14 amino acids long. V was trimmed by 2 bases and J by 2 bases, leaving 9 bases between them. The CDR3 spells CASSLQGHNTEAFF. CDR3 coding DNA: TGTGCCAGCAGCTTACAGGGGCACAACACTGAAGCTTTCTTT.

The chain combines TRBV9 with TRBJ1-1; 7 bases align to TRBD1. Germline V lookup: CDR1 SGDLS, CDR2 YYNGEE. V shed 7 bases, J shed 2 bases, and the junction held 8 bases outside the gene matches. CDR3 length: 14 amino acids. The DNA of the CDR3 is TGTGCCAGCCAGGGCTTAGGGGGCAACACTGAAGCTTTCTTT. As protein: CASQGLGGNTEAFF. The full variable domain, with the rest looked up from reference TRBV9 and TRBJ1-1, is DSGVTQTPKHLITATGQRVTLRCSPRSGDLSVYWYQQSLDQGLQFLIQYYNGEERAKGNILERFSAQQFPDLHSELNLSSLELGDSALYFCASQGLGGNTEAFFGQGTRLTVV.

The chain combines TRBV4-1 with TRBJ2-3, with 9 bases matching TRBD2. The germline V gene has CDR1 MGHRA and CDR2 YSYEKL. The ends lost 1 base at V and 7 bases at J; junction bases unmatched: 3. There are 14 residues in the CDR3. The CDR3 bases are TGCGCCAGCAGCCAAGCAGCGGGGGGATATACGCAGTATTTT. This gives the protein CASSQAAGGYTQYF.

The rearrangement links TRBV5-1 to TRBJ1-1; the match to TRBD1 covers 7 bases. The CDR3 contains 14 residues. The ends lost 2 bases at V and 4 bases at J; junction bases unmatched: 5. Looked up from germline, CDR1 is SGHRS and CDR2 is YFSETQ. The CDR3, as DNA: TGCGCCAGCAGCTTAGTCGCAGGGGGCACTGAAGCTTTCTTT. Translation: CASSLVAGGTEAFF.

In its sample, this clone was seen a few times. The chain employs TRBV9 and TRBJ1-2, with TRBD1 identical over 9 bases. The CDR3 contains 15 residues. V dropped 3 bases and J dropped 8; count of bases not matched to a gene: 11. CDR1 is SGDLS, CDR2 YYNGEE, per germline. Here the CDR3 reads CASSGSGTGTKGYTF. DNA of the CDR3: TGTGCCAGCAGCGGATCCGGGACAGGGACGAAGGGCTACACCTTC.

This clone was seen just once. The chain links TRBV12-3 or TRBV12-4 to TRBJ2-1, with D perhaps TRBD1 (6 bases). V lost 7 bases and J 9 bases, leaving 10 bases between the germline ends. The CDR3 is made up of 11 amino acids. CDR3 nucleotides: TGTGCCAGCAATACAGGGATTGAGCAGTTCTTC. Translating it yields CASNTGIEQFF.

The chain uses TRBV19 and TRBJ1-2, with TRBD1 identical over 9 bases. The CDR3 sequence is 15 residues long. Trimming cost V 1 base and J 7 bases; bases outside gene matches: 7. CDR1 is LNHDA and CDR2 is SQIVND in the germline V gene (reference sequence). CDR3 nucleotides: TGTGCCAGTAGTATAGGATCACAGGGGGCCAGTGGCTACACCTTC. Its translation is CASSIGSQGASGYTF. Full variable domain (remainder filled in from reference TRBV19 and TRBJ1-2): DGGITQSPKYLFRKEGQNVTLSCEQNLNHDAMYWYRQDPGQGLRLIYYSQIVNDFQKGDIAEGYSVSREKKESFPLTVTSAQKNPTAFYLCASSIGSQGASGYTFGSGTRLTVV.

The V call is TRBV28, the J call TRBJ1-1; D not resolved. Looked up from germline, CDR1 is MDHEN and CDR2 is SYDVKM. Trimming shortened V by 4 bases and J by 11 bases, and 11 bases separated the two germline ends. This CDR3 is built from 11 residues. The CDR3 sequence: CASSSEGGAFF. In nucleotides, the CDR3 is TGTGCCAGCAGTTCAGAGGGAGGGGCTTTCTTT.

This chain joins TRBV6-1 and TRBJ1-6, with TRBD1 as a possible D gene (5 bases). The V gene's germline CDR1 is MNHNS and CDR2 SASEGT. The CDR3 is 16 residues long. V was cut by 1 base and J by 13 bases, with 20 bases left in between. The CDR3 spells CASSEVGWGLLSPLHF. The CDR3 DNA follows: TGTGCCAGCAGTGAAGTCGGATGGGGCCTTTTATCCCCCCTCCACTTT.

The rearrangement joins TRBV6-5 to TRBJ1-1, with no clear D. The CDR3 loop spans 13 amino acids. The germline V gene encodes CDR1 MNHEY and CDR2 SVGAGI. V was clipped by 6 bases and J by 4 bases, with 12 bases between them. CDR3 bases: TGTGCCAGCAGGGGCCATGCAGCCACTGAAGCTTTCTTT. Amino acids: CASRGHAATEAFF.